This TCR beta chain appears in the sequencing data of a study of cytomegalovirus exposure and HLA in healthy donors. Study results and limitations: TCR beta sequences reportedly predicted most subjects' HLA-A and HLA-B alleles accurately. According to an earlier analysis, most TCR beta V segments yielded productive rearrangements about 90% or about 30% of the time.

Trimming cost V 2 bases and J 5 bases, with 10 bases left between them. The germline V gene encodes CDR1 MNHEY and CDR2 SVGAGI. CDR3 length equals 14 residues. PCR used 60 Vbeta primers and 13 Jbeta primers. Libraries were prepared by immunoSEQ multiplex PCR; TCRdb keeps only in-frame clonotypes and omits some of them. The sample contains 95,000 to 150,000 clones, approximately 80% of which appear only once. As regards this clone: Antigen specificity is unknown.

This sequence joins TRBV6-5 and TRBJ1-5; TRBD1 might be the D (6 bases). The source material was PBMCs. The clonotype comes from a female donor in good health and CMV-seropositive. The CDR3 region is CASSYGGAHQPQHF. CDR3 nucleotide sequence: TGTGCCAGCAGTTACGGGGGGGCCCATCAGCCCCAGCATTTT.